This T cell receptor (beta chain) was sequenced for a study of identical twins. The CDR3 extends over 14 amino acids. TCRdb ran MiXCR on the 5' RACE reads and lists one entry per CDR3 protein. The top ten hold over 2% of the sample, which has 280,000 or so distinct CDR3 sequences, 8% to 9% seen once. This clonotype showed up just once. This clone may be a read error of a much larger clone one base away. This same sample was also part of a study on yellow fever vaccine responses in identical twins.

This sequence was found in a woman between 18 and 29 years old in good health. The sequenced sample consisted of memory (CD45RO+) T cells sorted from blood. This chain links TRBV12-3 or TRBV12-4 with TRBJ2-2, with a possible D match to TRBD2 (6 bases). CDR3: CASSFAGRTVELFF. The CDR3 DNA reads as TGTGCCAGCAGTTTTGCGGGGCGGACCGTGGAGCTGTTTTTT.